This T cell receptor beta chain originates from a study of tumor-infiltrating lymphocytes in primary liver carcinoma. Background on the study: Subjects consisted of male and female patients aged 30 to 69 years. Maximum tumor diameters ranged from roughly 4 to 10 cm, stage T1-T3 N0M0.

Germline CDR1 reads SGHNT; CDR2 reads YENEEA. This CDR3 is built from 13 residues. Between roughly 17 and 31 mg of unsorted bulk tissue served as the source from which RNA and DNA were co-extracted. Reverse transcription of roughly 0.5 ug total RNA with a constant-region primer produced TCR beta cDNA. Generation of the TCR beta libraries relied on three nested multiplex PCR rounds using slightly modified ARM-PCR. The first two PCR rounds, nine to ten cycles each, used TRBV1-TRBV30 forward primers and a C-beta reverse primer. TCRdb processed the multiplex PCR reads anew with MiXCR; each CDR3 protein has one entry. The sample has roughly 80,000 distinct CDR3 sequences, under 75% seen once. Comment on this clonotype: This CDR3 is missing its conserved last phenylalanine or tryptophan, likely due to a read error.

The chain combines TRBV11-3 with TRBJ1-1, with a weak D call TRBD1 (5 bases). Sequencing used tumor-adjacent normal liver tissue. The clonotype comes from a man in his forties with primary liver carcinoma and hepatitis B virus infection. The DNA of the CDR3 is TGTGCCAACAGCCTTGCAGGGTACGCTCAAGCTTTCTTA. It is translated as CANSLAGYAQAFL.